This T cell receptor beta chain was found in a study of blood T cell repertoires in COVID-19. Looking at the study overall: COVID-19 samples from acute and convalescent phases originated in the United States, Italy and Spain. The cDNA or gDNA used as material had been derived from T cells, B-cell-depleted T cells, or PBMCs.

For this clone: Distinct nucleotide sequences in the sample also encode this CDR3.

As processed by the authors: Reference gene primer amplification gave nucleated cell count estimates. Clones were read by immunoSEQ multiplex PCR, and TCRdb kept only the in-frame ones, dropping some. V, J and clone size are those of that table, while D and trimming were read from the DNA. The sample lists over 90,000 clones; 87% were seen once. Specimen: peripheral blood. The sequence derives from a human donor in a cohort sampled during active COVID-19.

The CDR3 nucleotides read TGTGCCAGCAGTTACACACAGGGATTTGGGCAGCCCCAGCATTTT. It specifies CASSYTQGFGQPQHF. This sequence joins TRBV6-2 or TRBV6-3 and TRBJ1-5, with D perhaps matching TRBD1 (6 bases). The CDR3 totals 15 residues. Germline values: CDR1 MNHEY, CDR2 SVGEGT. Deletions cut 2 bases from V and 7 bases from J, with 15 bases between.